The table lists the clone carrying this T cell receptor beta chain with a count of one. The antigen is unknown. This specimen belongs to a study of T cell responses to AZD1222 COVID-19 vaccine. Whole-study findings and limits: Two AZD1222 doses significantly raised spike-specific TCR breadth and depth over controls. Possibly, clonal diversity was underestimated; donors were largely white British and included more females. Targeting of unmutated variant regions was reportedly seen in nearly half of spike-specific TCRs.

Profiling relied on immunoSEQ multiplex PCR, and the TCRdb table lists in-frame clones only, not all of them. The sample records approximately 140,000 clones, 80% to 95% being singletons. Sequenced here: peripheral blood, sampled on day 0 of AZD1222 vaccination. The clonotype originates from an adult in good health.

The CDR3 spells CASSSGARNSPLHF. The CDR3 DNA reads TGTGCCAGCAGCTCAGGGGCTCGGAATTCACCCCTCCACTTT. The gene calls are TRBV7-3 and TRBJ1-6, with a possible D match to TRBD1 (6 bases). Germline V lookup: CDR1 SGHTA, CDR2 FQGTGA. Deletions cut 4 bases from V and 7 bases from J, with 11 bases between. The CDR3 covers 14 residues.